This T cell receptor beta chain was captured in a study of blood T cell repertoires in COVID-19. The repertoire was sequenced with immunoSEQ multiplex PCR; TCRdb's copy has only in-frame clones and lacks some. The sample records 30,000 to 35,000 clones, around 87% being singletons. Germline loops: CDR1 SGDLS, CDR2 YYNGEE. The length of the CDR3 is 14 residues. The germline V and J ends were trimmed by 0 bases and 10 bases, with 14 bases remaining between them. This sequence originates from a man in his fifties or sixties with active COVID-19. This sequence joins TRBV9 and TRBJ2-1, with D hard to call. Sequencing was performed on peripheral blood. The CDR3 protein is CASSVGRGLGEQFF. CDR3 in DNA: TGTGCCAGCAGCGTAGGACGAGGCCTCGGGGAGCAGTTCTTC.